This paragraph covers one T cell receptor beta chain sequence. Sequenced by immunoSEQ multiplex PCR; TCRdb stores in-frame clones only, minus some. The sample contains 45,000 to 55,000 clones, roughly 87% of which appear only once. The data stem from a study of blood T cell repertoires in COVID-19. This clonotype originated in a human donor in a cohort sampled during active COVID-19. The sequencing input was peripheral blood.

The CDR3 DNA is TGTGCCTCAGGAAAAACAGGTGCCGGGGAGCTGTTTTTT. Protein product: CASGKTGAGELFF. V is TRBV30 and J is TRBJ2-2; the D gene is possibly TRBD1 (5 bases). The CDR3 contains 13 residues. Germline CDR1 and CDR2: GTSNPN and SVGIG (reference sequence). The V end was cut by 7 bases, the J end by 6 bases, with 15 bases between.